This T cell receptor beta chain comes out of a study of T cell responses to AZD1222 COVID-19 vaccine. General study points: Spike was spanned by vaccine-associated CD4 TCRs, with dominance at 160-218 and 743-854. A reported finding is that nearly half of spike-specific TCRs target unmutated variant regions.

V shed 2 bases and J 9 bases; nucleotides not matched to a gene: 4. The CDR3 covers 13 residues. CDR1 and CDR2 from the germline V gene are SGHAT and FQNNGV. Only in-frame clones appear in the TCRdb table, and some are missing; sequencing was by immunoSEQ multiplex PCR. The data hold under 150,000 clones, with around nine tenths observed a single time. As regards this clone: The antigen remains unidentified.

The source is an adult in good health. Sequencing was performed on peripheral blood, taken on day 0 of MenACWY control vaccination. The chain recombines TRBV11-2 with TRBJ2-4; 7 bases match TRBD1. In DNA, the CDR3 is TGTGCCAGCAGCTTACCGACAGGGAGCATTCAGTACTTC. The encoded protein is CASSLPTGSIQYF.